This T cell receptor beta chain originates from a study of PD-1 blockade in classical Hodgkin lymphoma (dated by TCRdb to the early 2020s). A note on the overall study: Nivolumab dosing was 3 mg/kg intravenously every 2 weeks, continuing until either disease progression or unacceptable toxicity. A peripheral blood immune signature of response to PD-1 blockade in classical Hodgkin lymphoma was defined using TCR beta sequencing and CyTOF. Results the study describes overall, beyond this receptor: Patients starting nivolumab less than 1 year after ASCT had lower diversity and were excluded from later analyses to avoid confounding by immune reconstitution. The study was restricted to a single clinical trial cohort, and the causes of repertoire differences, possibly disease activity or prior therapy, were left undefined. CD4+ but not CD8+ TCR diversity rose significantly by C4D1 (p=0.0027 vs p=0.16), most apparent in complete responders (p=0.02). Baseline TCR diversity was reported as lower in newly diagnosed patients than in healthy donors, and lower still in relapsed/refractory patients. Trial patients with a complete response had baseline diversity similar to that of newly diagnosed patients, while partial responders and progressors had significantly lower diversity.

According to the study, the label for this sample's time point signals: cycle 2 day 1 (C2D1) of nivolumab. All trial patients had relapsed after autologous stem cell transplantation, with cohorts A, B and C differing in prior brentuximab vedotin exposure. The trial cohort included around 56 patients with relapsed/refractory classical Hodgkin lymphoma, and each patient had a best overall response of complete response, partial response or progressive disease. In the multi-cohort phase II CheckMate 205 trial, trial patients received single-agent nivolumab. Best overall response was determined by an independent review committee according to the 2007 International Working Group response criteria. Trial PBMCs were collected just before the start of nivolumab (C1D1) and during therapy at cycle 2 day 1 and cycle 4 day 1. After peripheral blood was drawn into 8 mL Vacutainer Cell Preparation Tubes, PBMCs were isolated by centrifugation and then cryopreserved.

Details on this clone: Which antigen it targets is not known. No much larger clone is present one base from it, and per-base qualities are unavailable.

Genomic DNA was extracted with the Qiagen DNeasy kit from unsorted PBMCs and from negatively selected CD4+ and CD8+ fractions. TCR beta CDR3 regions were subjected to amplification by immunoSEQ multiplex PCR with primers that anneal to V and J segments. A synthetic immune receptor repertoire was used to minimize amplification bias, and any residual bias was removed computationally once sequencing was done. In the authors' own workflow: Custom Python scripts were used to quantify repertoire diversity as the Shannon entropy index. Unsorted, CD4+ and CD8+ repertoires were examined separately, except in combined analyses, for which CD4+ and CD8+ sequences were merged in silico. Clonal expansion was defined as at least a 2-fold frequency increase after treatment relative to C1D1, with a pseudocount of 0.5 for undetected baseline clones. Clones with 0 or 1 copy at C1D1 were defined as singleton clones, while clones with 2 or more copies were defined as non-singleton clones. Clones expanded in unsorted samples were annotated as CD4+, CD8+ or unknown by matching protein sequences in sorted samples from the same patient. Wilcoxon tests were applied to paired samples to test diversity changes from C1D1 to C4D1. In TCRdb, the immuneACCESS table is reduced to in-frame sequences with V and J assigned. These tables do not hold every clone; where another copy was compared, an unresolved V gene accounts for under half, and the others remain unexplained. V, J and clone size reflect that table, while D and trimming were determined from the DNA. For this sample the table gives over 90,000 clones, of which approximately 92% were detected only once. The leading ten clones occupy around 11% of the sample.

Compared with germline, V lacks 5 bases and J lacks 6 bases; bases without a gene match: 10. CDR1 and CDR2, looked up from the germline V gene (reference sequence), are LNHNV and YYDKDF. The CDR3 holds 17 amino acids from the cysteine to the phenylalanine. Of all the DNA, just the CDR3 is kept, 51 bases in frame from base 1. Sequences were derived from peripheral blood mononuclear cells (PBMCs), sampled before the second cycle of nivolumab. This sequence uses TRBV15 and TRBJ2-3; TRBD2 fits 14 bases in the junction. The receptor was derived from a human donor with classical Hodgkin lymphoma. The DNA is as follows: TGTGCCACCAGCGACAGACTAGCGGGAGGGCCGCGGGATACGCAGTATTTT. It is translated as CATSDRLAGGPRDTQYF.